One sample yielded the 3 T cell receptor beta chains listed below, sequenced in a study of vaccination and CD4 T cells after COVID-19. These receptors are not linked to any known antigen. As for treatment: roughly nine-day PBMC culture with coronavirus spike peptide pools or control peptides (ViraFEST assay). Cultured CD4+ T-cell DNA underwent Oncomine TCR Beta short-read sequencing. TCRdb itself ran the PCR reads through MiXCR, one entry per CDR3 protein. Of around 20,000 distinct CDR3 sequences listed, 43% are singletons. The sample here was CD4+ T cells from blood, cultured in vitro, taken after SARS-CoV-2 vaccination. The receptors come from a human donor who had recovered from COVID-19.

The chain couples TRBV20-1 to TRBJ2-4, with D tentatively TRBD2 (6 bases). The CDR3 covers 13 residues. Germline V lookup: CDR1 DFQATT, CDR2 SNEGSKA (reference sequence). The germline V and J ends were trimmed by 3 bases and 3 bases, with 9 bases remaining between them. The CDR3 nucleotides are TGCAGTGCTAGGGACGGGGGCAAAAACATTCAGTACTTC. Protein sequence: CSARDGGKNIQYF.

In nucleotides, the CDR3 is TGTGCCAGCAGTCGGACAGGGGACACTGAAGCTTTCTTT. Its translation: CASSRTGDTEAFF. V usage is TRBV6-1 and J usage is TRBJ1-1; 9 positions agree with TRBD1. Germline V lookup: CDR1 MNHNS, CDR2 SASEGT. This CDR3 spans 13 amino acids. V was pared by 5 bases and J by 3 bases, with 1 base of the junction left unmatched.

This clonotype was counted a few times. The chain uses TRBV19 and TRBJ1-1; D not resolved. This CDR3 has 13 amino acids. V was cut by 2 bases and J by 1 base, with 5 bases left in between. The germline V gene encodes CDR1 LNHDA and CDR2 SQIVND (reference sequence). In DNA form, the CDR3 reads TGTGCCAGTAGTATACAGGCGAACACTGAAGCTTTCTTT. As protein: CASSIQANTEAFF.